Sequencing of this T cell receptor (beta chain) was carried out in a study of T cells after yellow fever vaccination. General observations from the study: The booster response re-showed most primary clones: 96% CD4, 88% CD8.

This clonotype was counted between two and nine times. Its antigen is undetermined. Trimming took 3 bases from V and 0 from J; bases not matched to a gene: 10. Germline lookup yields CDR1 DFQATT and CDR2 SNEGSKA (reference sequence). This CDR3 has 18 amino acids. MiXCR, run by TCRdb on the 5' RACE reads, gives a single entry per CDR3 protein. Found here are about 210,000 distinct CDR3 sequences, approximately 6.3% of them singletons; the top ten hold 0.8% to 1.2%. This sample comprised CD4+ T cells sorted from PBMCs, obtained on the day of the yellow fever booster vaccination. The chain links TRBV20-1 to TRBJ2-3; TRBD2 agrees at 12 bases. The receptor comes from a man aged 30 to 39 who received the YFV17D yellow fever vaccine. CDR3 amino acids: CSASLLAGGGPSTDTQYF. The CDR3 DNA reads TGCAGTGCTAGCCTACTAGCGGGAGGTGGGCCTAGCACAGATACGCAGTATTTT.